The rows below give T cell receptor beta chains drawn from one sample of a study of T cells in tumors after PD-1 blockade. Assay: immunoSEQ multiplex PCR; the TCRdb copy retains only in-frame clones and omits some. The repertoire includes 15,000 or so clones, about 80% of them detected once, and approximately 22% sits in the top ten. Sequencing used PBMCs, obtained after anti-PD-1 treatment. All receptors come from a human donor with basal cell carcinoma. The CDR3 runs from the conserved cysteine through the conserved F or W. Fields, in order: clone size, V gene, D gene, J gene, CDR3 protein, CDR3 DNA. D genes are given only for firm matches. Some rows have no size entry. The others give once, few or many, or a class for an expanded clone.

clone size: once; V gene: TRBV9; D gene: .; J gene: TRBJ1-4; CDR3 protein: CASSVQPTNEKLFF; CDR3 DNA: TGTGCCAGCAGCGTACAGCCAACTAATGAAAAACTGTTTTTT
clone size: .; V gene: TRBV20-1; D gene: TRBD2; J gene: TRBJ2-5; CDR3 protein: CSASGLAGGVEETQYF; CDR3 DNA: TGCAGTGCTAGTGGGCTAGCGGGGGGGGTCGAAGAGACCCAGTACTTC
clone size: .; V gene: TRBV7-2; D gene: .; J gene: TRBJ1-4; CDR3 protein: CASSPSRGWGEKLFF; CDR3 DNA: TGTGCCAGCAGCCCCTCGAGGGGCTGGGGCGAAAAACTGTTTTTT
clone size: .; V gene: TRBV19; D gene: .; J gene: TRBJ2-3; CDR3 protein: CASSIAGLRPDTQYF; CDR3 DNA: TGTGCCAGTAGTATAGCCGGACTTCGTCCAGATACGCAGTATTTT
clone size: once; V gene: TRBV30; D gene: .; J gene: TRBJ2-5; CDR3 protein: CAWSPFRGGEETQYF; CDR3 DNA: TGTGCCTGGAGTCCATTTCGCGGCGGTGAAGAGACCCAGTACTTC
clone size: .; V gene: TRBV6-1; D gene: .; J gene: TRBJ2-5; CDR3 protein: CASSEGLDGKTQYF; CDR3 DNA: TGTGCCAGCAGTGAGGGTCTAGATGGTAAGACCCAGTACTTC
clone size: .; V gene: TRBV27; D gene: .; J gene: TRBJ1-6; CDR3 protein: CASSLGESPLHF; CDR3 DNA: TGTGCCAGCAGTTTGGGGGAATCACCCCTCCACTTT
clone size: .; V gene: TRBV9; D gene: .; J gene: TRBJ2-7; CDR3 protein: CASSVGGFSYEQYF; CDR3 DNA: TGTGCCAGCAGCGTAGGTGGGTTCTCCTACGAGCAGTACTTC
clone size: .; V gene: TRBV2; D gene: TRBD1; J gene: TRBJ2-3; CDR3 protein: CASSPRDRTSTDTQYF; CDR3 DNA: TGTGCCAGCAGTCCTCGGGACAGAACCAGCACAGATACGCAGTATTTT
clone size: .; V gene: TRBV7-9; D gene: .; J gene: TRBJ2-3; CDR3 protein: CASSGGGQVLSTDTQYF; CDR3 DNA: TGTGCCAGCAGCGGAGGGGGGCAGGTTCTGTCCACAGATACGCAGTATTTT
clone size: .; V gene: TRBV18; D gene: TRBD1; J gene: TRBJ1-1; CDR3 protein: CASSPRDRGSMNTEAFF; CDR3 DNA: TGTGCCAGCTCACCCCGGGACAGAGGATCAATGAACACTGAAGCTTTCTTT
clone size: few; V gene: TRBV15; D gene: TRBD1; J gene: TRBJ2-7; CDR3 protein: CATRPFRGQGGIEQYF; CDR3 DNA: TGTGCCACCAGACCGTTTCGGGGACAGGGCGGTATCGAGCAGTACTTC
clone size: .; V gene: TRBV7-2; D gene: .; J gene: TRBJ1-2; CDR3 protein: CASSSNPRDGYTF; CDR3 DNA: TGTGCCAGCAGCTCGAACCCCAGGGACGGCTACACCTTC
clone size: .; V gene: TRBV7-3; D gene: .; J gene: TRBJ2-1; CDR3 protein: CASSPSTGPYNEQFF; CDR3 DNA: TGTGCCAGCAGCCCGTCCACGGGGCCCTACAATGAGCAGTTCTTC
clone size: few; V gene: TRBV6-1; D gene: .; J gene: TRBJ2-3; CDR3 protein: CASSEILGQYSTDTQYF; CDR3 DNA: TGTGCCAGCAGTGAAATATTGGGACAATATAGCACAGATACGCAGTATTTT
clone size: .; V gene: TRBV6-6; D gene: .; J gene: TRBJ2-7; CDR3 protein: CASSYGSQKTYEQYF; CDR3 DNA: TGTGCCAGCAGTTACGGGTCACAGAAAACCTACGAGCAGTACTTC
clone size: .; V gene: TRBV7-2; D gene: .; J gene: TRBJ2-1; CDR3 protein: CASSLEVRAGLGKVNEQFF; CDR3 DNA: TGTGCCAGCAGCTTAGAGGTTAGGGCGGGATTAGGGAAGGTAAATGAGCAGTTCTTC
clone size: .; V gene: TRBV5-4; D gene: .; J gene: TRBJ2-3; CDR3 protein: CASSLYVAANTDTQYF; CDR3 DNA: TGTGCCAGCAGCTTGTACGTAGCGGCGAACACAGATACGCAGTATTTT
clone size: few; V gene: TRBV2; D gene: .; J gene: TRBJ2-1; CDR3 protein: CASCYGWARAGSSYNEQFF; CDR3 DNA: TGTGCCAGCTGTTATGGGTGGGCGCGGGCGGGGAGCTCCTACAATGAGCAGTTCTTC
clone size: .; V gene: TRBV7-2; D gene: TRBD1; J gene: TRBJ2-2; CDR3 protein: CASSRDRGTGELFF; CDR3 DNA: TGTGCCAGCAGCAGGGACAGGGGCACCGGGGAGCTGTTTTTT
clone size: .; V gene: TRBV20-1; D gene: .; J gene: TRBJ2-7; CDR3 protein: CSASGASYEQYF; CDR3 DNA: TGCAGTGCTAGTGGCGCTAGTTACGAGCAGTACTTC
clone size: .; V gene: TRBV2; D gene: TRBD2; J gene: TRBJ2-1; CDR3 protein: CAPCYGGAGAGSSYNEQFF; CDR3 DNA: TGTGCCCCCTGTTACGGGGGGGCGGGGGCGGGGAGCTCCTACAATGAGCAGTTCTTC
clone size: few; V gene: TRBV28; D gene: .; J gene: TRBJ1-5; CDR3 protein: CASSFGDTYQPQHF; CDR3 DNA: TGTGCCAGCAGTTTTGGGGACACATATCAGCCCCAGCATTTT
clone size: .; V gene: TRBV5-6; D gene: .; J gene: TRBJ2-5; CDR3 protein: CASSPRNRPRETQYF; CDR3 DNA: TGTGCCAGCAGCCCTCGAAACAGGCCACGAGAGACCCAGTACTTC
clone size: few; V gene: TRBV5-6; D gene: .; J gene: TRBJ2-4; CDR3 protein: CASSLGGGVAKNIQYF; CDR3 DNA: TGTGCCAGCAGCTTGGGTGGAGGGGTAGCCAAAAACATTCAGTACTTC
clone size: .; V gene: TRBV19; D gene: .; J gene: TRBJ1-1; CDR3 protein: CATMSRVAEAFF; CDR3 DNA: TGTGCCACAATGTCCAGGGTTGCTGAAGCTTTCTTT
clone size: .; V gene: TRBV2; D gene: .; J gene: TRBJ2-3; CDR3 protein: CASSVDVRGDTDTQYF; CDR3 DNA: TGTGCCAGCAGTGTTGACGTGAGGGGGGACACAGATACGCAGTATTTT
clone size: .; V gene: TRBV9; D gene: .; J gene: TRBJ2-5; CDR3 protein: CASTKGSRMETQYF; CDR3 DNA: TGTGCCAGCACAAAGGGGTCCCGCATGGAGACCCAGTACTTC